This is a list of T cell receptor beta chains from one sample in a study of tumor and adjacent non-tumor tissue in lung cancer. TCRdb independently ran MiXCR on the multiplex PCR reads; one entry per CDR3 protein. The sample contains some 100,000 distinct CDR3 sequences, more than 70% of which appear only once. The sample consisted of lung tumor tissue. These receptors all come from a woman aged 55-70 years with non-small cell lung cancer. The CDR3 runs from the conserved cysteine through the conserved F or W. The order of the fields is D gene, J gene, V gene, clone size, CDR3 DNA, CDR3 protein. The D gene is left open where the match is weak. Some rows mark clone size as missing; the rest say once, few, many or name a class of expanded clone.

>-|TRBJ2-3|TRBV10-1|-
TGCGCCAGCAGTGAGCTAGCGTGGGCCCAAGCCGATACGCAGTATTTT
CASSELAWAQADTQYF
>TRBD1|TRBJ2-1|TRBV11-1|-
TGTGCGAGCAGTTTATTGGGGACAGGTTTCACTGAGCTGTTCTTC
CASSLLGTGFTELFF
>-|TRBJ2-3|TRBV5-6|-
TGTGCCAGCAGCTTGGGGTCCCATAGGACTGATACGCAGTATTTT
CASSLGSHRTDTQYF
>-|TRBJ1-2|TRBV29-1|-
TGCAGCATCCAATTCGACATATCTAACTATGGCTACACCTTC
CSIQFDISNYGYTF
>-|TRBJ2-7|TRBV28|-
TGTGCCAGCAGTCAACTCGGGACGTCTCTCTACGAGCAGTACTTC
CASSQLGTSLYEQYF
>-|TRBJ1-5|TRBV6-5|-
TGTGCCAGCAGTCCCCGAAGGAGCGAACAACCCCAGCATTTT
CASSPRRSEQPQHF
>TRBD2|TRBJ2-1|TRBV28|once
TGTGCCAGCATTCTGACTAGCGGATACTACGAGCAGTTCTTC
CASILTSGYYEQFF
>TRBD2|TRBJ2-1|TRBV4-3|once
TGCGCCAGCAGCCAAGGGACTAGCGAGAGGATTAATGAGCAGTTCTTC
CASSQGTSERINEQFF
>-|TRBJ1-6|TRBV4-3|many
TGCGCCAGCAGCCAAGAAGTCTCCTATAATTCACCCCTCCACTTT
CASSQEVSYNSPLHF
>-|TRBJ1-1|TRBV20-1|-
TGCAGTGCTGGGGGGAGGACAAGGAGGACTGAAGCTTTCTTT
CSAGGRTRRTEAFF
>-|TRBJ2-5|TRBV11-3|-
TGTGCCAGCAGCTTAGATGCAGGGAGTTTCCAAGGGACCCAGTATTTC
CASSLDAGSFQGTQYF
>-|TRBJ2-7|TRBV20-1|-
TGCAGTGCTTTAGGGGACACGAGGACCTGCGAGCAGTACTTC
CSALGDTRTCEQYF
>TRBD1|TRBJ1-5|TRBV12-5|-
TGTGCTAGTTGTAACCTTCCCGGGACAGGAGACTCCAATCAGCCACAGCATTTT
CASCNLPGTGDSNQPQHF
>-|TRBJ1-6|TRBV11-2|medium-sized
TGTGCCAGCAGCTTAGGACGGTTTGGATCACCCCTCCACTTT
CASSLGRFGSPLHF
>TRBD2|TRBJ2-7|TRBV11-2|many
TGTGCCAGCAGCTTAGGACCGCGGGGGGAACGCTACGAGCAGTACTTC
CASSLGPRGERYEQYF
>-|TRBJ2-3|TRBV28|-
TGTGCCAGCGGGCTGTCAGGGAGCACAGAAACGCAGTATTTT
CASGLSGSTETQYF
>-|TRBJ2-7|TRBV11-2|once
TGTGCCAGTAGCAAGACATGGTACGGGCATTACTTC
CASSKTWYGHYF
>-|TRBJ1-6|TRBV9|-
TGTGCCAGCAGCGACGGGATTCCTGGTTCACCCCTCCACTTT
CASSDGIPGSPLHF
>TRBD2|TRBJ2-1|TRBV11-2|-
TGTGCCAGCAGCTTAGCGGGTGGGGTAGCGGGGCACAAATCCAATGAGCAGTTCTTC
CASSLAGGVAGHKSNEQFF
>-|TRBJ2-3|TRBV11-2|-
TGTGCCAGCGGCTTAAATCCAGAGTCAGATACGCAGTATTTT
CASGLNPESDTQYF
>TRBD2|TRBJ2-5|TRBV29-1|many
TGCAGCGGGCTGGGACTAGCGGGAGAGACCCAGTACTTC
CSGLGLAGETQYF
>TRBD1|TRBJ2-1|TRBV28|few
TGTGCCATCCTTGGGACAGGGAACTACAATGAGCAGTTCTTC
CAILGTGNYNEQFF
>TRBD1|TRBJ2-1|TRBV12-3/TRBV12-4|-
TGTGCCAGCAGTTTGGACAGGGGGGGACCCGGTGAGCAGTTCTTC
CASSLDRGGPGEQFF
>-|TRBJ2-1|TRBV14|-
TGTGCCAGCGGAATTATTAGCGGACTTTACAATGAGCAGTTCTTC
CASGIISGLYNEQFF
>-|TRBJ2-5|TRBV6-5|-
TGTGCCAGCAATGACCAGGGAGAGGAAGAGACCCGGTACTTC
CASNDQGEEETRYF
>TRBD2|TRBJ2-1|TRBV20-1|-
TGCAGTGCTAGCGTACTAGCGGACAATAAGCAGTTCTTC
CSASVLADNKQFF
>TRBD1|TRBJ1-2|TRBV5-6|-
TGTGCCAGCAGCCACGACAGGGGATCGGGTTATGGCTACGCCTTC
CASSHDRGSGYGYAF
>TRBD2|TRBJ2-2|TRBV20-1|-
TGCAGTACTAGAGATGGGGGACTAGCATCGGGGGAGCTGTTTTTC
CSTRDGGLASGELFF
>-|TRBJ1-4|TRBV14|-
TGTACCAGCAGCCTAGGACTCTTTGAAACTAATGAAAAACTGTTTTTT
CTSSLGLFETNEKLFF
>-|TRBJ2-4|TRBV10-3|many
TGTGCCATCAGTGAGGTACAGGGAAACATTCAGTACTTC
CAISEVQGNIQYF
>-|TRBJ1-1|TRBV28|-
TGTACCAGCGCCCCTCGTGGGGGCATTGAGGCTTTCTTT
CTSAPRGGIEAFF
>TRBD1|TRBJ1-2|TRBV29-1|many
TGCAGCGTTGCCCCTCAAACAGGGGTGATAGGCTACACCTTC
CSVAPQTGVIGYTF
>-|TRBJ2-1|TRBV11-3|-
TGTGCCAGCAGGGGGGCGTCTTACAATGAGCAGTTCTTC
CASRGASYNEQFF
>TRBD1|TRBJ2-7|TRBV20-1|-
TGCAGAGCCCCAAGACAGGGGAAGCAGTATTTC
CRAPRQGKQYF
>-|TRBJ2-5|TRBV11-3|-
TGTACTAGCAGCTTATCGGAGACCCAGTACTTC
CTSSLSETQYF
>TRBD2|TRBJ2-2|TRBV29-1|many
TGCAGCGTTGGGGTAGCGGGAGTACGGAACACCGGGGAGCTGTTTTTT
CSVGVAGVRNTGELFF
>TRBD2|TRBJ2-1|TRBV20-1|once
TGCAGTGCTGGGTCGCTAGCGGCTGCCAATGAGCAGTTCTTC
CSAGSLAAANEQFF
>TRBD1|TRBJ1-2|TRBV2|-
TGTGCCAGCAGTGCCGAGGGACAGGGTTACTATGGCTACACCTTC
CASSAEGQGYYGYTF
>-|TRBJ2-2|TRBV6-6|-
TGTGCCATCAGAACAAGTAATGACGGGGAGCAGTTTTTT
CAIRTSNDGEQFF
>TRBD2|TRBJ2-4|TRBV4-1|-
TGCGCCAGCAGCCAGAATCTCGGGAGGGCCGTAAACGTTCAGTACTTC
CASSQNLGRAVNVQYF
>-|TRBJ2-5|TRBV5-8|-
TGTGCCAGCAGCCTTCCTGGAGGAGAGACCCAGTACTTC
CASSLPGGETQYF
>-|TRBJ2-2|TRBV6-6|-
TGTGCCAGCAGGACCCCTAACACCGGGGAGCTGCTTTTT
CASRTPNTGELLF
>-|TRBJ1-1|TRBV6-6|-
TGTGCCAGCAGCACGGAGGGGGACGCTGAAACTTTCTTT
CASSTEGDAETFF
>TRBD2|TRBJ2-3|TRBV4-3|-
TGCACCAGCAGCCAAGGTCCTGCGGGAGGAGCGGATACGCAGTATTTT
CTSSQGPAGGADTQYF